The clone carrying this T cell receptor beta chain showed up just a few times. One entry per CDR3 protein, called by TCRdb with MiXCR from the 5' RACE reads. The sample lists 690,000 or so distinct CDR3 sequences; over 8.5% were seen once. This specimen comes from a study of identical twins. Germline V gene data show CDR1 as ENHRY and CDR2 as SYGVKD. Between the trimmed V and J ends, which lost 4 bases and 2 bases, there was a span of 18 bases. This CDR3 is built from 17 residues. The data also belong to a second study, concerning yellow fever vaccine responses in identical twins.

Material: PBMCs. The sequence came from a woman between 18 and 29 years old in good health. V usage is TRBV10-3 and J usage is TRBJ2-1, with a tentative D call TRBD2 (6 bases). The CDR3 is CAISVSGEVQAYNEQFF. The CDR3 DNA follows: TGTGCCATCAGTGTGTCGGGGGAGGTCCAAGCCTACAATGAGCAGTTCTTC.